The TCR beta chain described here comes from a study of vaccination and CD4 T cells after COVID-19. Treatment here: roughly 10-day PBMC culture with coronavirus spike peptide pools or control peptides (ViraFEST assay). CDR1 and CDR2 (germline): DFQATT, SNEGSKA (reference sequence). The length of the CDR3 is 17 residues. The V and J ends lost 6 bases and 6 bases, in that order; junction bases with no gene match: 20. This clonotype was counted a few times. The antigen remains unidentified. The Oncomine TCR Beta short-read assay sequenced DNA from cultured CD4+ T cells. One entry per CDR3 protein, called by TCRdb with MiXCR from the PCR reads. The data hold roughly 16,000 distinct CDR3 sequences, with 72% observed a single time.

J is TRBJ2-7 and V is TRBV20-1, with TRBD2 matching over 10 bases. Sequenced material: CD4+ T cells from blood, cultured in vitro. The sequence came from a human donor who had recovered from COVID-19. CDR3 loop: CSARRSSGSYRGGEQYF. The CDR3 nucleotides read TGCAGTGCCCGGCGGTCTAGCGGGAGTTATCGAGGTGGCGAGCAGTACTTC.